These T cell receptor beta chains were read from a single sample in a study of CD8 T cells in Susac syndrome. MiXCR was run by TCRdb on the immunoSEQ multiplex PCR reads, yielding one entry per CDR3 protein. The table lists 150,000 to 200,000 distinct CDR3 sequences, 85% to 95% of them singletons. The sequenced sample was CD8+ T cells from PBMCs. These receptors all stem from a human donor with multiple sclerosis. Both conserved end residues are part of each CDR3. Each record gives: clone size, J gene, V gene, CDR3 length, D gene, CDR3 DNA, CDR3 protein. D genes are given only for firm matches. Clone sizes are given selectively: once, few, many, or a class where the clone is expanded.

>NA|TRBJ2-5|TRBV7-8|13|NA
TGTGCCAGCAGCTTACTCCGCGGGGAGACCCAGTACTTC
CASSLLRGETQYF
>once|TRBJ1-1|TRBV20-1|14|TRBD1
TGCAGTGCTAGAATGACAGGGTGGGTCACTGAAGCTTTCTTT
CSARMTGWVTEAFF
>NA|TRBJ2-7|TRBV4-1|15|NA
TGCGCCAGCAGCCAAGTGGCGGGACTGAACTACGAGCAGTACTTC
CASSQVAGLNYEQYF
>NA|TRBJ2-5|TRBV27|13|NA
TGTGCCAGCAGTTTATTTTGGGGGGAGACCCAGTACTTC
CASSLFWGETQYF
>few|TRBJ2-1|TRBV28|12|NA
TGTGCCAGCAGTGCATCCTACAATGAGCAGTTCTTC
CASSASYNEQFF
>NA|TRBJ1-6|TRBV7-9|12|NA
TGTGCCAGCACTTTGAACAATTCACCCCTCCACTTT
CASTLNNSPLHF
>NA|TRBJ2-7|TRBV2|14|NA
TGTGCCAGCAGTGGTAGCGGATTTTCCCACGAGCAGTACTTC
CASSGSGFSHEQYF
>NA|TRBJ2-4|TRBV6-5|15|NA
TGTGCCAGCAGTGCGTCAATCTACGCCAAAAACATTCAGTACTTC
CASSASIYAKNIQYF
>NA|TRBJ2-7|TRBV7-9|16|NA
TGTGCCAGCAGCTTAGTTTTGGGGCTTCTAATCTACGAGCAGTACTTC
CASSLVLGLLIYEQYF
>NA|TRBJ2-7|TRBV4-1|14|NA
TGCGCCAGCAGCCAAGTCCACGGGGACTACGAGCAGTACTTC
CASSQVHGDYEQYF
>NA|TRBJ1-2|TRBV30|15|NA
TGTGCCTGGAGTCAGGCCGACAGCCCATACTATGGCTACACCTTC
CAWSQADSPYYGYTF
>NA|TRBJ1-5|TRBV30|12|NA
TGTGCCTATCAGGTTAGCAATCAGCCCCAGCATTTT
CAYQVSNQPQHF
>NA|TRBJ2-5|TRBV5-4|14|NA
TGTGCCAGCAGCGACGGGACGCTACAAGAGACCCAGTACTTC
CASSDGTLQETQYF
>NA|TRBJ2-5|TRBV29-1|15|TRBD1
TGCAGCGCTCGCTCTGGACAGGGGACATGGGAGACCCAGTACTTC
CSARSGQGTWETQYF
>once|TRBJ2-7|TRBV7-9|14|NA
TGTGCCAGCAGCTTTGACGGCGGGGTTGTCAAGCAGTACTTC
CASSFDGGVVKQYF
>NA|TRBJ2-3|TRBV11-2|13|TRBD2
TGTGCCAGCATCGGGAGCGGGGCGGATACGCAGTATTTT
CASIGSGADTQYF
>NA|TRBJ1-1|TRBV2|12|NA
TGTGCCATCCCTAGGGGAAACACTGAAGCTTTCTTT
CAIPRGNTEAFF
>NA|TRBJ2-7|TRBV12-3/TRBV12-4|12|NA
TGTGCCAGCAGTTTAGCGCTCTACGAGCAGTACTTC
CASSLALYEQYF
>NA|TRBJ2-1|TRBV12-3/TRBV12-4|14|NA
TGTGCCAGCAGTTTAGCGGCCGGGACGTTTGAGCAGTTCTTC
CASSLAAGTFEQFF
>NA|TRBJ1-2|TRBV14|13|TRBD1
TGTGCCAGCAGCCAGGACAGGGTTGAAGGCTACACCTTC
CASSQDRVEGYTF
>NA|TRBJ2-1|TRBV27|14|TRBD1
TGTGCCAGCAGCACGGGGACAGGCTACAATGAGCAGTTCTTC
CASSTGTGYNEQFF
>NA|TRBJ1-2|TRBV28|14|NA
TGTGCCAGCAGTTTAGCGGTTTGGGGGCATGGCTACACCTTC
CASSLAVWGHGYTF
>NA|TRBJ2-3|TRBV7-9|18|TRBD2
TGTGCCAGCAGCCCCCGGGGGGGGGCGCAACGACCCACAGATACGCAGTATTTT
CASSPRGGAQRPTDTQYF
>NA|TRBJ1-1|TRBV19|15|NA
TGTGCCAGTAGTGAGTGGCGGCAGGGTGGAACTGAAGCTTTCTTT
CASSEWRQGGTEAFF
>NA|TRBJ2-1|TRBV2|13|TRBD2
TGTGCCAGCTGGGGAGGGGTCTACAATGAGCAGTTCTTC
CASWGGVYNEQFF
>NA|TRBJ2-1|TRBV24-1|13|NA
TGTGCCACCAGTGACCCTCCTAGCAATGAGCAGTTCTTC
CATSDPPSNEQFF
>NA|TRBJ2-7|TRBV4-1|13|NA
TGCGCCAGCAGCCAATTTCGGGGTTACGAGCAGTACTTC
CASSQFRGYEQYF
>NA|TRBJ2-7|TRBV27|13|NA
TGTGCCAGCAGTTTAGTACCTTACTACGAGCAGTACTTC
CASSLVPYYEQYF
>NA|TRBJ2-2|TRBV28|17|TRBD1
TGTGCCAGCAGTTCCCCGGGCAGGGGGCGGTCCTCCGGGGAGCTGTTTTTT
CASSSPGRGRSSGELFF
>few|TRBJ2-5|TRBV11-2|13|NA
TGTGCCAGCAGCCTGATTTTCCGGGCGACCCAGTACTTC
CASSLIFRATQYF
>NA|TRBJ1-2|TRBV13|13|TRBD1
TGTGCCAGCAGTTTGGACAGGTCCTATGGCTACACCTTC
CASSLDRSYGYTF
>NA|TRBJ2-7|TRBV7-9|14|NA
TGTGCCAGCAGCAATAGCGGAAACTACTACGAGCAGTACTTC
CASSNSGNYYEQYF
>NA|TRBJ1-2|TRBV5-1|14|NA
TGCGCCAGCAGCTGGACGGGAGCTAACTATGGCTACACCTTC
CASSWTGANYGYTF